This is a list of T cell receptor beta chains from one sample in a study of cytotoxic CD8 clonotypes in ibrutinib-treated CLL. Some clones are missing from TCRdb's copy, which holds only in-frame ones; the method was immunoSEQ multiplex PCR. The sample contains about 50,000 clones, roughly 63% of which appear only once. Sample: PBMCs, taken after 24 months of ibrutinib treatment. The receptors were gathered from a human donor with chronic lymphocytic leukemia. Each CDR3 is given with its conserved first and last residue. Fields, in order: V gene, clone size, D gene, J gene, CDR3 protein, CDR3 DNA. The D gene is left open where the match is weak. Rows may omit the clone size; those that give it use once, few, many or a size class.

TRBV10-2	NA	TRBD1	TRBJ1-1	CASSVRTGALNTEAFF	TGCGCCAGCAGTGTTAGGACAGGGGCCTTGAACACTGAAGCTTTCTTT
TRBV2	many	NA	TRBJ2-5	CASSEWVLSQETQYF	TGTGCCAGCAGTGAATGGGTTCTAAGCCAAGAGACCCAGTACTTC
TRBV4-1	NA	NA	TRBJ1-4	CASSQFFRREKLFF	TGCGCCAGCAGCCAATTTTTTAGGCGTGAAAAACTGTTTTTT
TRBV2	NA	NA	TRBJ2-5	CATWTVNRETQYF	TGTGCCACCTGGACAGTAAACCGAGAGACCCAGTACTTC
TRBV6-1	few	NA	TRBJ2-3	CASSEASRGVSWADTQYF	TGTGCCAGCAGTGAAGCGAGCAGGGGTGTATCCTGGGCAGATACGCAGTATTTT
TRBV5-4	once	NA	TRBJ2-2	CASSLMTGELFF	TGTGCCAGCAGCTTGATGACCGGGGAGCTGTTTTTT
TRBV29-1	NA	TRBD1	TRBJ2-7	CSVEDPGQGATSGEQYF	TGCAGCGTTGAAGATCCCGGACAGGGTGCCACGTCCGGCGAGCAGTACTTC
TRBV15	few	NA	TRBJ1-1	CATSRDRNTEAFF	TGTGCCACCAGCAGAGATAGAAACACTGAAGCTTTCTTT
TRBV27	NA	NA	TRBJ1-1	CASSLSPIAGGGGTEAFF	TGTGCCAGCAGTTTATCGCCAATAGCTGGAGGGGGGGGCACTGAAGCTTTCTTT
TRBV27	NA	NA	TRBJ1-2	CASSLSGARGLRYGYTF	TGTGCCAGCAGTTTATCGGGGGCACGAGGTCTACGCTATGGCTACACCTTC
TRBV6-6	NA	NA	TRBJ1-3	CASSWGIPSSGNTIYF	TGTGCCAGCAGTTGGGGGATACCGAGCTCTGGAAACACCATATATTTT
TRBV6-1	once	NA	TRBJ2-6	CASTDLGANVLTF	TGTGCCAGCACGGATCTAGGGGCCAACGTCCTGACTTTC
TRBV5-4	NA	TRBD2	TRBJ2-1	CASSSAGGEQFF	TGTGCCAGCAGCTCCGCGGGGGGTGAGCAGTTCTTC
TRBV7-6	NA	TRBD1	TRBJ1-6	CASSLVAGTGTNSPLHF	TGTGCCAGCAGCTTAGTAGCTGGGACAGGGACCAATTCACCCCTCCACTTT
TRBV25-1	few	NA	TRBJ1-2	CASAPGRVGGYTF	TGTGCCAGCGCCCCTGGGCGGGTGGGAGGCTACACCTTC
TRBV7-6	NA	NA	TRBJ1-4	CASSLGIATNEKLFF	TGTGCCAGCAGCTTGGGTATAGCAACTAATGAAAAACTGTTTTTT
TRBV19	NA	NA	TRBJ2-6	CASSTIRRQGGFSGANVLTF	TGTGCCAGTAGTACCATCAGGAGACAGGGAGGGTTCTCTGGGGCCAACGTCCTGACTTTC
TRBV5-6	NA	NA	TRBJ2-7	CASNRRGSEQYF	TGTGCCAGCAACCGGAGGGGGTCCGAGCAGTACTTC
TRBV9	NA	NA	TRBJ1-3	CASSVDSRAYSGNTIYF	TGTGCCAGCAGCGTCGACTCTAGGGCCTACTCTGGAAACACCATATATTTT
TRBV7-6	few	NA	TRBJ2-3	CASSLGEGNTQYF	TGTGCCAGCAGCTTAGGTGAGGGGAACACGCAGTATTTT
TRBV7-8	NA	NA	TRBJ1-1	CASSLGSRGLNTEAFF	TGTGCCAGCAGCTTAGGCAGTAGGGGCCTGAACACTGAAGCTTTCTTT
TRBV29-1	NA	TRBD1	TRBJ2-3	CLARQGNTDTQYF	TGCCTTGCCCGACAGGGGAACACAGATACGCAGTATTTT
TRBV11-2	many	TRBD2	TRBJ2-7	CASSLAAGGAYEQYF	TGTGCCAGCAGCTTAGCCGCCGGGGGGGCCTACGAGCAGTACTTC
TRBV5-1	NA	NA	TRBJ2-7	CASTPQGSYEQYF	TGCGCCAGCACCCCACAGGGCTCCTACGAGCAGTACTTC
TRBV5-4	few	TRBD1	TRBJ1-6	CASSLETGVNSPLHF	TGTGCCAGCAGCCTGGAGACAGGGGTAAACTCACCCCTCCACTTT
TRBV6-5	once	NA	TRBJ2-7	CASSYSIGNEQYF	TGTGCCAGCAGTTACTCGATCGGTAACGAGCAGTACTTC
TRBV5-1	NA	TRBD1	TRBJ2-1	CASSISGTGSNEQFF	TGCGCCAGCAGCATTAGTGGGACAGGGAGTAATGAGCAGTTCTTC
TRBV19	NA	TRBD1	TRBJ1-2	CASSLWDRGWNGYTF	TGTGCCAGTAGTCTCTGGGACAGGGGGTGGAATGGCTACACCTTC
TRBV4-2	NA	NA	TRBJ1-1	CASSQEPGADTEAFF	TGTGCCAGCAGCCAAGAACCGGGGGCGGACACTGAAGCTTTCTTT
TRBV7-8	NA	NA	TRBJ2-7	CASSLALGGSYEQYF	TGTGCCAGCAGCTTAGCCCTGGGGGGATCCTACGAGCAGTACTTC
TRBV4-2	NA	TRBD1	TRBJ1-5	CASSQVGTGDQPQHF	TGTGCCAGCAGCCAAGTGGGGACAGGGGATCAGCCCCAGCATTTT
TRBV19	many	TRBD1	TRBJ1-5	CASSIPGQGARQPQHF	TGTGCCAGTAGTATACCGGGACAGGGGGCAAGACAGCCCCAGCATTTT
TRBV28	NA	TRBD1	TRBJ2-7	CASKGGWEQYF	TGTGCCAGCAAAGGGGGCTGGGAGCAGTACTTC
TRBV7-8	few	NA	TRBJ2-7	CASSWGGQAYEQYF	TGTGCCAGCAGCTGGGGAGGACAGGCCTACGAGCAGTACTTC
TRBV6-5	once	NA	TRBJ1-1	CASTPLGRTEAFF	TGTGCCAGCACCCCGCTGGGGCGGACTGAAGCTTTCTTT
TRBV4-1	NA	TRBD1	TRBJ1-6	CASSQEPGTDIPLHF	TGCGCCAGCAGCCAAGAACCAGGGACAGACATACCCCTCCACTTT
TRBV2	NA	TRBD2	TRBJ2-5	CASSEGTRGGETQYF	TGTGCCAGCAGTGAGGGGACCCGGGGGGGCGAGACCCAGTACTTC
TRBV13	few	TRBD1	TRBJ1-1	CASSPGTGREAFF	TGTGCCAGCAGTCCCGGGACAGGGAGGGAAGCTTTCTTT
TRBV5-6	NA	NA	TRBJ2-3	CASNLRGTDTQYF	TGTGCCAGCAACTTACGGGGCACAGATACGCAGTATTTT
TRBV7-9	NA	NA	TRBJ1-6	CASSFTDPGHSPLHF	TGTGCCAGCAGCTTTACAGACCCCGGTCATTCACCCCTCCACTTT
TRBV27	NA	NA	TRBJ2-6	CASSWVGGPSGANVLTF	TGTGCCAGCAGTTGGGTCGGGGGCCCCTCTGGGGCCAACGTCCTGACTTTC
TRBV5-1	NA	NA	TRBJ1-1	CASSLDHRNTEAFF	TGCGCCAGCAGCTTGGACCATAGGAACACTGAAGCTTTCTTT
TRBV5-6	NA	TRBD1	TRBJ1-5	CASSSGTGRNQPQHF	TGTGCCAGCAGCTCAGGGACAGGGAGGAATCAGCCCCAGCATTTT
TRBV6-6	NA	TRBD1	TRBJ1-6	CASSYSESQGSSPLHF	TGTGCCAGCAGTTACTCGGAGTCACAGGGGTCGTCACCCCTCCACTTT
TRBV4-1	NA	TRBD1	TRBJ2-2	CASSQDPQGADAGELFF	TGCGCCAGCAGCCAAGATCCCCAGGGGGCAGACGCCGGGGAGCTGTTTTTT
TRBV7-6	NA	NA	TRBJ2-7	CASSLVPGTASYEQYF	TGTGCCAGCAGCTTAGTCCCCGGGACGGCATCCTACGAGCAGTACTTC
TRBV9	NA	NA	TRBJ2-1	CASGLGDNEQFF	TGTGCCAGCGGTCTAGGGGACAATGAGCAGTTCTTC